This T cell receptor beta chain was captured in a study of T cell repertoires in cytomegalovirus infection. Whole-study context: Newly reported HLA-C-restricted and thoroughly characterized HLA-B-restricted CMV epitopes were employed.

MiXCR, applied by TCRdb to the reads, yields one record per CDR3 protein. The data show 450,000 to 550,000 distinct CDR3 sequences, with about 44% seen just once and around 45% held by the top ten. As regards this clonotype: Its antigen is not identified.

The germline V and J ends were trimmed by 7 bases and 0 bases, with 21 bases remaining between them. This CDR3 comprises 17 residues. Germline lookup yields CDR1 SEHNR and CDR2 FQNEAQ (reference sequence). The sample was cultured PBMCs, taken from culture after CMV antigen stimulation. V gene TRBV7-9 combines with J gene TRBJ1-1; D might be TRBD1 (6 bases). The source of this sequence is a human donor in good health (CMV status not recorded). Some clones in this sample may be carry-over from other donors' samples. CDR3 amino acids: CASTPLLPGGLNTEAFF. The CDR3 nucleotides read TGTGCCAGCACCCCCCTCCTGCCGGGGGGCCTGAACACTGAAGCTTTCTTT.